Each of the 8 T cell receptor beta chains below was sequenced from the same sample in a study of control samples from healthy donors and cancer patients. The table came from immunoSEQ multiplex PCR; TCRdb's copy has only in-frame clones and leaves some out. The repertoire has around 120,000 clones, over 75% of them found once; the top ten carry approximately 1.1%. Sequencing was performed on PBMCs. Receptors were obtained from a woman between 50 and 59 years old with colorectal cancer.

This clone was detected only once. The gene calls are TRBV2 and TRBJ1-1, with TRBD1 matching 7 bases. Germline CDR1 SNHLY, CDR2 FYNNEI. The CDR3 covers 14 residues. V shed 10 bases and J 0 bases; nucleotides not matched to a gene: 8. CDR3 region: CATIKGTVNTEAFF. The CDR3 region has the DNA TGTGCCACGATTAAAGGGACAGTGAACACTGAAGCTTTCTTT.

This rearrangement joins TRBV10-1 to TRBJ2-3; 11 nucleotides line up with TRBD1. CDR3 length: 14 amino acids. The V segment lost 8 bases and the J segment 3 bases; nucleotides outside the gene matches: 4. CDR1 and CDR2 (germline): WNHNN, SYGVQD (reference sequence). Here the CDR3 reads CASRGDRGTDTQYF. The CDR3 nucleotides read TGCGCCAGCCGAGGGGACAGGGGGACAGATACGCAGTATTTT.

The chain recombines TRBV7-9 with TRBJ2-7; no reliable D call. Germline CDR1 reads SEHNR; CDR2 reads FQNEAQ (reference sequence). With 5 bases removed from V and 4 bases from J, the gap between germline ends came to 9 bases. The CDR3 runs to 12 residues. Here the CDR3 DNA reads TGTGCCAGCAGCAGAAGTGGATACGAGCAGTACTTC. Translating gives CASSRSGYEQYF.

The rearrangement joins TRBV11-2 to TRBJ2-3; 8 bases are shared with TRBD2. CDR3 length: 15 amino acids. Per the germline V gene, CDR1 is SGHAT and CDR2 is FQNNGV. V lost 1 base and J lost 3; bases outside the gene matches: 3. CDR3 residues: CASSLAGGRTDTQYF. DNA of the CDR3: TGTGCCAGCAGCTTAGCGGGAGGGAGGACAGATACGCAGTATTTT. Full variable domain (missing parts from reference TRBV11-2 and TRBJ2-3): EAGVAQSPRYKIIEKRQSVAFWCNPISGHATLYWYQQILGQGPKLLIQFQNNGVVDDSQLPKDRFSAERLKGVDSTLKIQPAKLEDSAVYLCASSLAGGRTDTQYFGPGTRLTVL.

The chain has TRBV25-1 and TRBJ2-7; a possible D gene is TRBD2 (5 bases). CDR1 MGHDK and CDR2 SYGVNS come from the germline V gene. The CDR3 sequence is 11 residues long. V shed 8 bases and J shed 8 bases, with 13 bases lying between them. CDR3 DNA: TGTGCCAGCTATGCAGGAGGCAAGCAGTACTTC. Its translation: CASYAGGKQYF.

This chain uses TRBV7-2 with TRBJ2-4, with TRBD1 identical over 8 bases. The CDR3 contains 13 residues. In germline, CDR1 is SGHTA, CDR2 FQGNSA. Germline trimming cut 7 bases from V and 7 bases from J; bases unmatched to any gene: 6. The DNA of the CDR3 is TGTGCCAGCAACGACAGGGGAACGAACATTCAGTACTTC. Its translation is CASNDRGTNIQYF.

This clone was seen only a few times. The CDR3 DNA reads as TGTGCCAGCAGTGCGGACAGGGCAAACACCGGGGAGCTGTTTTTT. Its protein product is CASSADRANTGELFF. V and J are TRBV2 and TRBJ2-2; 8 positions match TRBD1. The germline CDR1 and CDR2 sequences are SNHLY and FYNNEI. The CDR3 has 15 amino acids. Losses at the gene ends were 4 bases for V and 2 bases for J; bases not matched to a gene: 3.

The chain uses TRBV19 and TRBJ2-6; 7 nucleotides line up with TRBD1. The CDR3 spans 15 residues. Germline V CDR1 and CDR2: LNHDA, SQIVND (reference sequence). V lost 7 bases and J lost 0; bases outside the gene matches: 3. The CDR3 loop reads CASMGDSSGANVLTF. The CDR3 coding sequence is TGTGCCAGTATGGGGGACAGCTCTGGGGCCAACGTCCTGACTTTC.